A single T cell receptor (beta chain) is shown here with its context. Its antigen is currently unknown. The CDR3 runs to 14 residues. In germline, CDR1 is MDHEN, CDR2 SYDVKM. With 11 bases removed from V and 0 bases from J, the gap between germline ends came to 14 bases. This sample was included in a study of T cell responses to AZD1222 COVID-19 vaccine. General study findings and limits: The study identified only six AZD1222 recipients as seropositive at baseline.

Generated by immunoSEQ multiplex PCR, the TCRdb table keeps only in-frame clones and is missing some. The table lists around 110,000 clones, about 90% of them singletons, with around 1.4% in the top ten. This clonotype was obtained from an adult who received the AZD1222 COVID-19 vaccine. The rearrangement joins TRBV28 to TRBJ1-3; D gene uncertain. The sample was peripheral blood, taken 28 days after the second AZD1222 dose. The CDR3 DNA reads as TGTGCCGTATCCACCATTGGCTCTGGAAACACCATATATTTT. This gives the protein CAVSTIGSGNTIYF.